This T cell receptor beta chain appears in the sequencing data of a study of shared clonotypes between healthy human individuals. Germline V lookup: CDR1 SGHRS, CDR2 YFSETQ. Germline trimming cut 0 bases from V and 3 bases from J; bases unmatched to any gene: 5. This CDR3 region has 16 residues. Subsets obtained from CD4+ cells comprised CD45RA+ naive and CD45RA-negative memory cells. The assay was immunoSEQ multiplex PCR, and TCRdb's table has in-frame clones only and misses some. The table includes some 2.4 million clones, approximately 93% detected once. The chain joins TRBV5-1 to TRBJ2-2; 7 nucleotides line up with TRBD2. This TCR came from a man between 18 and 35 years old in good health. Some clones in this sample may be carry-over from other donors' samples. Sequences were obtained from naive CD4+ T cells from PBMCs. Subset given: CD45RA+ positively selected. The DNA of the CDR3 is TGCGCCAGCAGCTTGGATCTAGCGGAGTACACCGGGGAGCTGTTTTTT. This gives the protein CASSLDLAEYTGELFF.